Listed here is a single T cell receptor beta chain. Its recognized antigen is unknown. Per-base qualities were not stored, and no clone one base away is much larger. The intended sense of this specimen's time point label: about 28 days (+/-7) after the second vaccine dose. AZD1222 recipients with second doses at about 4 weeks or about 12 weeks were pooled, because spike-specific TCR depth and breadth did not differ between schedules. Vaccinee samples were obtained from the UK trials COV001 and COV002, which included a single-blind randomized controlled phase 2/3 trial of AZD1222 (ChAdOx1 nCoV-19) in healthy adults. Trial participant PBMC samples were collected at day 0 and day 28 after the second dose for TCRbeta chain sequencing. The CDR3 regions of human TCRbeta chains were analyzed by immunosequencing. For the original study's pipeline: Repertoire TCRs were matched against a reference library of SARS-CoV-2-specific TCRs generated with the MIRA antigen-specificity platform. Breadth meant the fraction of unique TCRs that were SARS-CoV-2-associated, whereas depth meant the fraction of total T cells that were SARS-CoV-2-associated. Each spike-specific TCR was assigned to its reactive spike region and to a CD4 or CD8 class using the MIRA data. Log10-transformed breadth and depth values were compared by one-way ANOVA with Sidak's multiple comparisons tests. In TCRdb, the immuneACCESS table is reduced to in-frame sequences with V and J assigned. These tables do not hold every clone; where another copy was compared, an unresolved V gene accounts for under half, and the others remain unexplained. D and trimming come from the DNA, and the V and J calls and clone size come from that table. This sample gives 100,000 to 150,000 clones in total; 88% of them show up just once. The ten largest clones represent about 4% of the sample.

The data originate from a study of T cell responses to AZD1222 COVID-19 vaccine (dated by TCRdb to the early 2020s). Context from the whole study: A total of approximately 230 trial participants underwent TCR sequencing, of whom about 210 received two doses of AZD1222 and some 25 received two doses of the MenACWY control vaccine. Trial participants were enrolled by age into subgroups of 18-55, 56-69 and 70-plus years, and about 150, 27 and 61 TCR-sequenced participants, respectively, were included in these subgroups.

CDR1 and CDR2 are drawn from the germline V gene: SGHRS, YFSETQ. Between the V and J ends, shortened by 2 bases and 0 bases respectively, the junction contains 13 bases. Counted from cysteine to phenylalanine, this CDR3 has 16 amino acids. The only DNA kept is the CDR3, 48 bases in frame from the first base. General findings and caveats noted by the study authors: Spike-specific TCR breadth and depth rose significantly after two AZD1222 doses compared with day 0 and with MenACWY recipients. Reportedly, almost half of the unique spike-specific TCRs recognized epitopes lying outside the regions that are mutated in the B.1.351 and B.1.1.7 variants. Conclusions about previously exposed vaccinees are limited, since just six AZD1222 recipients were seropositive for SARS-CoV-2 at baseline. Participants were mostly white British, with more females than males. The authors suggested clonal diversity may have been underestimated. Because no day 14 peak-response samples were available, repertoires were characterized only after the peak T cell response. The vaccine-associated CD4 TCRs covered the entire spike protein, and the dominant responses fell in regions 160-218 and 743-854. The 56-69-year group was small, and its depth increase did not reach significance, likely because of low power.

The source is an adult who received the AZD1222 COVID-19 vaccine. The material was peripheral blood, obtained 28 days after the second AZD1222 dose. The chain employs TRBV5-1 and TRBJ2-3, with a tentative D gene TRBD1 over 7 matching bases. In nucleotides, the sequence is TGCGCCAGCAGCTTTTCAGGGGGACTTAGCACAGATACGCAGTATTTT. Its protein is CASSFSGGLSTDTQYF.